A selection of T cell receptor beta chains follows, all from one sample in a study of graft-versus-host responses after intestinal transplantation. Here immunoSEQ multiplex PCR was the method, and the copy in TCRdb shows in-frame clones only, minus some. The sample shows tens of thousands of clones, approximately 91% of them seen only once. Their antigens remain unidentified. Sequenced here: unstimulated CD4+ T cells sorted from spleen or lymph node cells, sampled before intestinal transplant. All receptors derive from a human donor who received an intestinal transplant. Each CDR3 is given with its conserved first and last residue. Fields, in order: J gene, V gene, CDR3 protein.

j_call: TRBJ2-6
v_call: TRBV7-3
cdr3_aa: CASSLGPGTIGSGANVLTF

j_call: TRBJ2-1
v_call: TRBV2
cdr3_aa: CASRRMDSNNEQFF

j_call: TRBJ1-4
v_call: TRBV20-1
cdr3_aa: CSAMTGGKLFF

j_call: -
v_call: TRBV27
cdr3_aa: CASSTVRDGEQYF

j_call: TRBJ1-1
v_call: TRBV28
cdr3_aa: CASSALIQLYLGAFF

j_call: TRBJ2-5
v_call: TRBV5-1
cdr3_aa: CASSPTSAETQYF

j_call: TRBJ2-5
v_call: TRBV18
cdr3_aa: CASSPIRGKETQYF

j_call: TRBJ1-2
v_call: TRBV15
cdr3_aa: CATSRVEGGNYGYTF

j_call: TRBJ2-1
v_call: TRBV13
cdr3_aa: CASSLVTGVARGNEQFF

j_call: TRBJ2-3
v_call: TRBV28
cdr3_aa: CASSRPGQGFTDTQYF

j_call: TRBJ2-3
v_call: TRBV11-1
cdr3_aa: CASSLGLGGTDTQYF

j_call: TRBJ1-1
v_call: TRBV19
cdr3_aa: CASSAGLRNTEAFF

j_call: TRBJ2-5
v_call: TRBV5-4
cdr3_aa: CASSLGDRGQETQYF

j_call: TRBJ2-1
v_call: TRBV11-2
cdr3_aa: CASSLRREGEQFF